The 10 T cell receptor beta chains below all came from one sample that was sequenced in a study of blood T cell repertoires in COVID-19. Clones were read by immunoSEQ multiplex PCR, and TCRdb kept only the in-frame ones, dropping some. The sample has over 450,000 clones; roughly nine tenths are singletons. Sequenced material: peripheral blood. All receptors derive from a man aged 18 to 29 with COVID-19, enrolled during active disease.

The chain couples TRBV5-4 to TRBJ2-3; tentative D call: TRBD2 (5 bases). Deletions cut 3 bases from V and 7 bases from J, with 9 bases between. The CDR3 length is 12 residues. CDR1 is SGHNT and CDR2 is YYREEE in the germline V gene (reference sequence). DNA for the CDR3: TGTGCCAGCAGCTCCGGGGTCCATACGCAGTATTTT. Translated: CASSSGVHTQYF.

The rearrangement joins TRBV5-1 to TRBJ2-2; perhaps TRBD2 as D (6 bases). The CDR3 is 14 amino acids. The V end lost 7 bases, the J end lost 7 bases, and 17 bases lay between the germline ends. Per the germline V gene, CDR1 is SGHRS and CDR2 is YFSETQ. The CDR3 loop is CASSRGPNRGELFF. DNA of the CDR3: TGCGCCAGCTCGCGGGGACCCAATCGCGGGGAGCTGTTTTTT.

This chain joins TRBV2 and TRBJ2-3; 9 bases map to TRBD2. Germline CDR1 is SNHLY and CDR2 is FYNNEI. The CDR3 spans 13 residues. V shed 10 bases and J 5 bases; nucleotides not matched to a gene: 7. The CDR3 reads CATGLAWGDTQYF. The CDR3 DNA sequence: TGTGCCACGGGACTAGCTTGGGGAGATACGCAGTATTTT.

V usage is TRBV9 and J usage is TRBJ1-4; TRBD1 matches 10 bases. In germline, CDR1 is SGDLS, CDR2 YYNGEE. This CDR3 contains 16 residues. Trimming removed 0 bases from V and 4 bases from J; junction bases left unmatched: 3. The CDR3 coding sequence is TGTGCCAGCAGCGTAGGGGGACAGGGGTTTAATGAAAAACTGTTTTTT. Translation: CASSVGGQGFNEKLFF.

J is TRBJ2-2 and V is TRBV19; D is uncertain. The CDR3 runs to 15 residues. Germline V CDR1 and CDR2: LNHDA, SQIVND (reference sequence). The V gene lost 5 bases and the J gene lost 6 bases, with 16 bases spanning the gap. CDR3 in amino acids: CASSLPLAFAGELFF. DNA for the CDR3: TGTGCCAGTAGTCTCCCCTTGGCTTTTGCCGGGGAGCTGTTTTTT.

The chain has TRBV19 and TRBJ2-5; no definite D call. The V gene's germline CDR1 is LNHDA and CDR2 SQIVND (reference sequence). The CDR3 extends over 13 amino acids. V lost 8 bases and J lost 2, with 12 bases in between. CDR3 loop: CASGARVQETQYF. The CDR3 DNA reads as TGTGCCAGTGGCGCCCGGGTTCAAGAGACCCAGTACTTC.

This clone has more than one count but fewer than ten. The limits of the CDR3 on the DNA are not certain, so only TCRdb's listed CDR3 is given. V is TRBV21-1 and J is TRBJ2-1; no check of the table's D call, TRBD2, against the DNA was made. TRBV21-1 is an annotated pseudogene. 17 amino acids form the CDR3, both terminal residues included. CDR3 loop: CASSKVGGGALYNEQFF.

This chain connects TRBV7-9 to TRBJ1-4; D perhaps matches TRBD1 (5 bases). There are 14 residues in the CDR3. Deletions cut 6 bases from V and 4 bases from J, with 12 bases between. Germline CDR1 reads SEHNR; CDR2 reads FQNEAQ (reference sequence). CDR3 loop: CASRRGGVNEKLFF. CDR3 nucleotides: TGTGCCAGCAGAAGAGGAGGGGTTAATGAAAAACTGTTTTTT.

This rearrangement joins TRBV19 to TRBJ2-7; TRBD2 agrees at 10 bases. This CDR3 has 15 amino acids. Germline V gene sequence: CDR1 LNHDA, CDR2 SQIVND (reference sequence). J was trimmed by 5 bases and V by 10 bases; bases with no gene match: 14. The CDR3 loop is CATSTSGAPSDEQYF. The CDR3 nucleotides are TGTGCCACTAGCACTAGCGGGGCACCCTCGGACGAGCAGTACTTC.

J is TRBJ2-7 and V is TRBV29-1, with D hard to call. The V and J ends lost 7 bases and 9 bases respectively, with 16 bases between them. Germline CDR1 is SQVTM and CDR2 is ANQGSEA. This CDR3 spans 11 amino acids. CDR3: CSAVTTAGQYF. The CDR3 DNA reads TGCAGCGCCGTGACAACGGCCGGGCAGTACTTC.